Below, 16 T cell receptor beta chains from the same sample are listed, as sequenced in a study of tumor-infiltrating lymphocytes in primary liver carcinoma. Both RNA and DNA were isolated together from around 20-30 mg of bulk tissue that had not been sorted. Priming with a constant-region primer yielded TCR beta cDNA from roughly 490 ng total RNA. Three nested multiplex PCR rounds of slightly modified ARM-PCR generated TCR beta libraries. Amplification in the first two PCR rounds was performed using TRBV1-TRBV30 forward primers and a C-beta reverse primer for 9 to 11 cycles each. MiXCR was run by TCRdb on the multiplex PCR reads, yielding one entry per CDR3 protein. The table has more than 100,000 distinct CDR3 sequences, around 70% seen once; the top ten hold roughly 8.1%. Sequences were obtained from tumor-adjacent normal liver tissue. The receptors were gathered from a woman in her fifties or sixties with primary liver carcinoma and hepatitis B virus infection.

On this clonotype itself: The CDR3 carries no conserved terminal phenylalanine or tryptophan, so it likely arises from a read error. This chain connects TRBV28 to TRBJ2-5; D is uncertain. CDR3 length: 12 residues. The germline CDR1 and CDR2 sequences are MDHEN and SYDVKM. Trimming removed 6 bases from V and 5 bases from J, with 10 bases in between. CDR3 nucleotides: TGTGCCAGCAGCTCGGTCAGTGAGACCCAGTACTTA. Protein: CASSSVSETQYL.

Points on this clonotype: A read error may account for a junction end that differs from germline. V usage is TRBV12-3 or TRBV12-4 and J usage is TRBJ2-2; D possibly corresponds to TRBD1 (5 bases). There are 15 residues in the CDR3. CDR3 sequence (DNA): TGCGCCAACAGTTCACGTAGGGGGAACACCGGGGAGCTGTTTTTT. Translated: CANSSRRGNTGELFF.

In regard to this clonotype: An end of the junction does not agree with germline; a read error may underlie this. The genes are TRBV12-3 or TRBV12-4 and TRBJ1-6; D is uncertain. CDR3 length: 15 amino acids. CDR3 sequence reads: CVSSTEGSYNSPLHF. CDR3 DNA sequence: TGTGTCAGCAGTACCGAGGGTTCCTATAATTCACCCCTCCACTTT.

Concerning this clonotype itself: Because it lacks the conserved phenylalanine or tryptophan at the end, this CDR3 is likely a read error. The J gene is TRBJ2-7, the V gene TRBV7-9, with unresolved D. The germline V gene has CDR1 SEHNR and CDR2 FQNEAQ (reference sequence). CDR3 length equals 18 residues. Trimming took off 0 bases at V and 0 bases at J, with 18 bases between the two ends. The CDR3 sequence: CASSLAGGIFPNSYEQYI. The CDR3, as DNA: TGTGCCAGCAGCTTAGCTGGTGGGATCTTCCCGAACTCCTACGAGCAGTACATC.

In the case of this clonotype: At one of its ends the junction is not consistent with the germline gene, which may arise from a read error. The V call is TRBV10-3, the J call TRBJ1-1; weak D call: TRBD1 (5 bases). Looked up from germline, CDR1 is ENHRY and CDR2 is SYGVKD. The CDR3 loop spans 14 amino acids. The CDR3 spells CAIISHSGTSETFF. DNA for the CDR3: TGTGCCATCATTTCCCATTCTGGGACCTCTGAAACTTTCTTT.

The chain uses TRBV29-1 and TRBJ2-7; TRBD1 matches 11 bases. Looked up from germline, CDR1 is SQVTM and CDR2 is ANQGSEA. The CDR3 runs to 14 residues. V was clipped by 6 bases and J by 7 bases; unmatched bases: 11. In nucleotides, the CDR3 is TGCAGCGTGCAGGACAGGGGGCGTGCCCCGGAGCAGTACTTC. The encoded protein is CSVQDRGRAPEQYF.

Note on this clonotype: A read error may account for a junction end that differs from germline. The CDR3 DNA sequence: TGTGCCAGCAGCTACCGGGACCCGGGAAACAATGAGCACTTCTTC. Its protein is CASSYRDPGNNEHFF. The chain uses TRBV5-5 and TRBJ2-1; D tentatively fits TRBD1 or TRBD2 (5 bases each). The CDR3 totals 15 residues. Looked up from germline, CDR1 is SGHKS and CDR2 is YYEKEE (reference sequence).

About this clonotype itself: One end of the junction is discordant with germline, which a read error may explain. CDR3: CTSSLEDWNTRELFF. CDR3 in DNA: TGTACCAGCAGCTTAGAGGATTGGAACACCAGGGAGCTGTTTTTC. The chain uses TRBV11-2 and TRBJ2-2; D may match TRBD1 or TRBD2 (5 bases each). Germline V gene data show CDR1 as SGHAT and CDR2 as FQNNGV. The CDR3 is made up of 15 amino acids.

The sample holds one count of this clonotype. The chain joins TRBV11-3 to TRBJ1-4, with TRBD1 matching 7 bases. The ends lost 8 bases at V and 8 bases at J; junction bases unmatched: 32. CDR3 size: 21 residues. CDR1 SGHNT and CDR2 YENEEA come from the germline V gene. CDR3 amino acids: CASSKGAGPPTTKIITEKLFF. As DNA, the CDR3 is TGTGCCAGCTCGAAGGGGGCAGGGCCCCCCACAACAAAGATAATAACCGAAAAACTGTTTTTT.

Worth noting for this clonotype: A much larger clonotype is one base distant, so this may be a read error. V gene TRBV28 combines with J gene TRBJ1-6; D is perhaps TRBD1 (5 bases). V was cut by 7 bases and J by 7 bases, with 23 bases left in between. The length of the CDR3 is 17 residues. CDR1 is MDHEN and CDR2 is SYDVKM in the germline V gene. The DNA for the CDR3 is TGTGCCAGCAATTTGGGGTCGAGGTTTGGGGGAAATTCACCCCTCCACTTT. Translation: CASNLGSRFGGNSPLHF.

With regard to this clonotype: A much larger clone lies one base from this, so it may be a read error. This chain uses TRBV7-9 with TRBJ2-7; 8 nucleotides align to TRBD2. The germline gives CDR1 SEHNR, CDR2 FQNEAQ (reference sequence). The CDR3 runs 14 residues. The CDR3 DNA follows: TGTGCCAGCAGCTTAGGGACTAGCTGGTACGAGCAGCACTTC. This encodes CASSLGTSWYEQHF.

This clonotype occurred many times. J is TRBJ2-7 and V is TRBV6-6, with D perhaps TRBD2 (5 bases). The CDR3 has 15 amino acids. V was trimmed by 0 bases and J by 3 bases, leaving 12 bases between them. The V gene's germline CDR1 is MNHNY and CDR2 SVGAGI (reference sequence). The CDR3 sequence is CASSYSGLHNYEQYF. CDR3 coding DNA: TGTGCCAGCAGTTACTCAGGACTCCACAACTACGAGCAGTACTTC.

By sample share, this clonotype is medium-sized. This chain links TRBV11-2 with TRBJ1-3, with TRBD1 matching over 9 bases. Germline V gives CDR1 SGHAT, CDR2 FQNNGV. J was trimmed by 7 bases and V by 3 bases; bases with no gene match: 4. There are 14 residues in the CDR3. Here the CDR3 reads CASSLRDRVNTIYF. The CDR3 DNA reads as TGTGCCAGCAGCTTGCGGGACAGGGTGAACACCATATATTTT.

Concerning this clonotype: Since a much larger clone is just one base distant, this may be a read error. The chain joins TRBV4-3 to TRBJ1-2; D may be TRBD1 (5 bases). The V end was cut by 0 bases, the J end by 6 bases, with 14 bases between. Germline loops: CDR1 LGHNA, CDR2 YSLEER. The CDR3 contains 15 residues. CDR3: CASSQDWGSVNGYTF. Written as DNA, the CDR3 is TGCGCCAGCAGCCAAGATTGGGGCAGTGTGAATGGCTACACCTTC.

On this clonotype: With a much larger clone just one base away, this may be a read error. The chain combines TRBV10-3 with TRBJ1-1, with D perhaps matching TRBD1 (5 bases). V shed 3 bases and J shed 13 bases, with 18 bases lying between them. This CDR3 is built from 13 residues. CDR1 and CDR2 from the germline V gene are ENHRY and SYGVKD. This chain's CDR3 is CAISERTGTAVFF. DNA for the CDR3: TGTGCCATCAGTGAAAGGACGGGGACGGCTGTTTTCTTT.

A remark on this clonotype: This may be a read error: a much more frequent sequence differs by one nucleotide. The chain links TRBV6-4 to TRBJ2-1, with 7 bases that match TRBD2. V was pared by 5 bases and J by 13 bases, with 14 bases of the junction left unmatched. Per the germline V gene, CDR1 is MRHNA and CDR2 is SNTAGT. The CDR3 sequence is 14 residues long. The chain's CDR3 is CASSITRESADQFF. The CDR3, as DNA: TGTGCCAGCAGTATAACGCGGGAGTCCGCTGACCAGTTCTTC.